A single sample gave rise to the 26 T cell receptor beta chains below, sequenced in a study of T cells in localized non-small cell lung cancer. Data came from immunoSEQ multiplex PCR; TCRdb stores just in-frame clones and leaves some out. This repertoire shows tens of thousands of clones, roughly 91% found once; its top ten account for under 25%. The source was peripheral blood, collected before any cancer treatment. Every receptor here comes from a woman aged 40-69 years with stage I squamous cell lung carcinoma.

V usage is TRBV4-2 and J usage is TRBJ1-4, with TRBD1 matching over 8 bases. CDR3 length: 15 amino acids. V dropped 4 bases and J dropped 2; count of bases not matched to a gene: 3. The germline V gene has CDR1 LGHNA and CDR2 YNFKEQ. CDR3 DNA sequence: TGTGCCAGCAGCCGAGGACAGGGCACTAATGAAAAACTGTTTTTT. Its protein product is CASSRGQGTNEKLFF.

The CDR3 nucleotides are TGTGCCAGCGGGACTAGTATCTACGAGCAGTACTTC. Protein sequence: CASGTSIYEQYF. The chain links TRBV6-1 to TRBJ2-7; 8 nucleotides agree with TRBD2. The CDR3 is made up of 12 amino acids. Germline V gene lookup returns CDR1 MNHNS and CDR2 SASEGT. The trim removed 8 bases at V and 3 bases at J, leaving 3 bases unmatched.

The chain couples TRBV4-2 to TRBJ1-1; D gene unclear. This CDR3 is built from 15 residues. CDR1 is LGHNA and CDR2 is YNFKEQ in the germline V gene. Trimming stripped 2 bases from V and 0 bases from J, with 10 bases between. The CDR3 DNA is TGTGCCAGCAGCCAACAACCGGGGTTGAACACTGAAGCTTTCTTT. The encoded protein is CASSQQPGLNTEAFF.

This chain joins TRBV4-1 and TRBJ1-4; TRBD1 matches 9 bases. The V gene end was trimmed by 7 bases and the J gene end by 7 bases; junction bases not matched to a gene: 13. There are 16 residues in the CDR3. Germline-derived CDR1 and CDR2 are MGHRA and YSYEKL. CDR3 in amino acids: CASTPTGQGLSEKLFF. CDR3 coding DNA: TGCGCCAGCACCCCGACTGGACAGGGGCTTTCTGAAAAACTGTTTTTT.

This chain joins TRBV19 and TRBJ2-3; D not resolved. This CDR3 is built from 15 residues. V lost 1 base, J lost 3 bases, and 11 bases lay in between. Germline CDR1 is LNHDA and CDR2 is SQIVND (reference sequence). The CDR3 is CASSIGSLGTDTQYF. The CDR3 nucleotides read TGTGCCAGTAGTATAGGGTCCTTAGGGACAGATACGCAGTATTTT. Looking up the rest from reference TRBV19 and TRBJ2-3 gives the full variable domain: DGGITQSPKYLFRKEGQNVTLSCEQNLNHDAMYWYRQDPGQGLRLIYYSQIVNDFQKGDIAEGYSVSREKKESFPLTVTSAQKNPTAFYLCASSIGSLGTDTQYFGPGTRLTVL.

The genes are TRBV2 and TRBJ1-2; D might be TRBD1 (6 bases). The CDR3 extends over 14 amino acids. V was clipped by 3 bases and J by 7 bases, with 15 bases between them. Germline-derived CDR1 and CDR2 are SNHLY and FYNNEI. CDR3 in amino acids: CASSEGGAFGGYTF. For the CDR3, the DNA is TGTGCCAGCAGTGAGGGGGGCGCCTTTGGTGGCTACACCTTC.

The chain has TRBV15 and TRBJ1-3, with D unclear. Germline values: CDR1 LNHNV, CDR2 YYDKDF (reference sequence). V lost 0 bases to trimming and J lost 2 bases, with 11 bases between them. The length of the CDR3 is 16 residues. DNA of the CDR3: TGTGCCACCAGCAGAGAACGGGTTTCAGCTGGAAACACCATATATTTT. This sequence encodes CATSRERVSAGNTIYF.

The chain has TRBV7-9 and TRBJ2-3; TRBD2 agrees at 11 bases. CDR1 and CDR2 from the germline V gene are SEHNR and FQNEAQ (reference sequence). After removal of 5 bases from V and 6 bases from J, the junction contained 16 bases not matched to a gene. CDR3 length equals 18 residues. Here the CDR3 reads CASSLGGATSGGSDTQYF. In DNA, the CDR3 is TGTGCCAGCAGCCTAGGCGGGGCCACTAGCGGGGGTTCCGATACGCAGTATTTT.

This chain joins TRBV10-3 and TRBJ1-2, with D maybe TRBD1 (6 bases). CDR3 length equals 14 residues. Trimming removed 5 bases from V and 2 bases from J, with 12 bases in between. CDR1 and CDR2 (germline): ENHRY, SYGVKD. CDR3: CAISLQGLNYGYTF. As DNA, the CDR3 is TGTGCCATCAGTTTACAGGGTCTAAACTATGGCTACACCTTC.

The V call is TRBV6-6, the J call TRBJ1-6, with D possibly matching TRBD1 (5 bases). Trimming stripped 6 bases from V and 7 bases from J, with 7 bases between. The CDR3 covers 12 residues. Germline-derived CDR1 and CDR2 are MNHNY and SVGAGI (reference sequence). In DNA form, the CDR3 reads TGTGCCAGCAGAGAGGGGAATTCACCCCTCCACTTT. As protein: CASREGNSPLHF.

The DNA for the CDR3 is TGTGCCAGCAGTGAGGGTCAGGGGTTCAATGAGCAGTTCTTC. Protein sequence: CASSEGQGFNEQFF. The chain couples TRBV2 to TRBJ2-1; a weak D match, TRBD1 (6 bases). The CDR3 has 14 residues. V shed 3 bases and J shed 6 bases, with 12 bases lying between them. The germline V gene encodes CDR1 SNHLY and CDR2 FYNNEI. The whole variable domain, remainder taken from reference TRBV2 and TRBJ2-1, is EPEVTQTPSHQVTQMGQEVILRCVPISNHLYFYWYRQILGQKVEFLVSFYNNEISEKSEIFDDQFSVERPDGSNFTLKIRSTKLEDSAMYFCASSEGQGFNEQFFGPGTRLTVL.

This chain joins TRBV29-1 and TRBJ1-2; 7 nucleotides line up with TRBD1. Germline V CDR1 and CDR2: SQVTM, ANQGSEA. The CDR3 covers 13 residues. Trimming cost V 4 bases and J 5 bases; bases outside gene matches: 7. Written as DNA, the CDR3 is TGCAGCGTTGCCCAGGGGGGGGGTTATGGCTACACCTTC. This sequence encodes CSVAQGGGYGYTF.

The chain combines TRBV7-3 with TRBJ2-7; TRBD1 matches 7 bases. Germline CDR1 reads SGHTA; CDR2 reads FQGTGA. Trimming took 2 bases from V and 0 from J; bases not matched to a gene: 4. The CDR3 is made up of 15 amino acids. The CDR3 DNA sequence: TGTGCCAGCAGCTTATATCCAGGGGGCTCCTACGAGCAGTACTTC. It encodes CASSLYPGGSYEQYF. The full variable domain, rest sourced from reference TRBV7-3 and TRBJ2-7, is GAGVSQTPSNKVTEKGKYVELRCDPISGHTALYWYRQSLGQGPEFLIYFQGTGAADDSGLPNDRFFAVRPEGSVSTLKIQRTERGDSAVYLCASSLYPGGSYEQYFGPGTRLTVT.

The rearrangement joins TRBV27 to TRBJ1-2; 8 bases are shared with TRBD1. The germline V gene has CDR1 MNHEY and CDR2 SMNVEV (reference sequence). The V and J ends lost 5 bases and 4 bases, in that order; junction bases with no gene match: 3. This CDR3 contains 13 residues. The chain's CDR3 is CASSRQGAYGYTF. The DNA for the CDR3 is TGTGCCAGCAGTCGCCAGGGGGCCTATGGCTACACCTTC.

This chain connects TRBV7-9 to TRBJ2-1; the match to TRBD2 covers 9 bases. Trimming took 2 bases from V and 4 from J; bases not matched to a gene: 9. This CDR3 has 17 amino acids. In germline, CDR1 is SEHNR, CDR2 FQNEAQ (reference sequence). In DNA form, the CDR3 reads TGTGCCAGCAGCTTACAGGGACTAGCCAACTGGTACAATGAGCAGTTCTTC. Translating it yields CASSLQGLANWYNEQFF.

On this clone: A junction end diverges from the germline sequence, so it may reflect a read error. The rearrangement links TRBV15 to TRBJ2-1; the D gene is possibly TRBD1 (6 bases). Per germline, CDR1 LNHNV and CDR2 YYDKDF (reference sequence). The CDR3 contains 13 residues. Written as DNA, the CDR3 is TGTGCCACCAGGAGAGACAGGTACGGTGAGCAGTTCTTC. Its translation: CATRRDRYGEQFF.

The chain couples TRBV4-1 to TRBJ2-6; 7 positions match TRBD2. Germline-derived CDR1 and CDR2 are MGHRA and YSYEKL. V lost 5 bases and J lost 0; bases outside the gene matches: 4. This CDR3 region has 16 residues. The CDR3 protein is CASSRGGSSGANVLTF. In DNA form, the CDR3 reads TGCGCCAGCAGCAGGGGCGGGAGCTCTGGGGCCAACGTCCTGACTTTC.

The chain links TRBV5-1 to TRBJ1-1; 9 bases fit TRBD1. J gave up 1 base and V 8 bases, and 12 bases lay outside the gene matches. Germline loops: CDR1 SGHRS, CDR2 YFSETQ. This CDR3 has 16 residues. CDR3 residues: CARGPARDRENTEAFF. The CDR3 nucleotides read TGCGCCAGGGGGCCTGCCCGGGACAGGGAGAACACTGAAGCTTTCTTT.

The chain combines TRBV2 with TRBJ1-5; the D is unclear. Germline values: CDR1 SNHLY, CDR2 FYNNEI. There are 14 residues in the CDR3. Trimming pared 5 bases from V and 2 bases from J, leaving 10 bases between. Here the CDR3 DNA reads TGTGCCAGCAGTAAGGACGGCGGCAATCAGCCCCAGCATTTT. This encodes CASSKDGGNQPQHF.

The rearrangement uses TRBV2 and TRBJ1-1; D may be TRBD1 (6 bases). V was shortened by 7 bases and J by 4 bases, with 16 bases between the two germline ends. Germline V gives CDR1 SNHLY, CDR2 FYNNEI. This CDR3 is 14 amino acids long. CDR3 in amino acids: CASILYRESTEAFF. The CDR3 DNA reads TGTGCCAGCATACTCTACAGGGAGTCCACTGAAGCTTTCTTT.

This clone has only one observation. The V and J genes are TRBV6-6 and TRBJ1-1; D is unresolved. CDR3 length: 11 residues. V was shortened by 7 bases and J by 4 bases, with 7 bases between the two germline ends. CDR1 MNHNY and CDR2 SVGAGI come from the germline V gene (reference sequence). CDR3 DNA sequence: TGTGCCAGCATTTGGGGCACTGAAGCTTTCTTT. Translating it yields CASIWGTEAFF.

This chain connects TRBV6-1 to TRBJ1-1; D not certain. V shed 2 bases and J shed 1 base, with 2 bases lying between them. CDR1 is MNHNS and CDR2 is SASEGT in the germline V gene. The CDR3 has 12 residues. The DNA for the CDR3 is TGTGCCAGCAGTGAAAAGAACACTGAAGCTTTCTTT. Its translation is CASSEKNTEAFF.

The chain combines TRBV4-1 with TRBJ2-1, with D possibly being TRBD1 (6 bases). This CDR3 is 15 amino acids long. The V gene lost 4 bases and the J gene lost 0 bases, with 10 bases spanning the gap. Germline loops: CDR1 MGHRA, CDR2 YSYEKL. The CDR3 here is CASSLQGSSYNEQFF. The CDR3 DNA follows: TGCGCCAGCAGCCTACAGGGCAGCTCCTACAATGAGCAGTTCTTC.

This clone was found once. The J gene is TRBJ2-1, the V gene TRBV6-5; D remains ambiguous. Germline-derived CDR1 and CDR2 are MNHEY and SVGAGI. V lost 4 bases and J lost 11, with 9 bases in between. CDR3 length equals 11 residues. The DNA for the CDR3 is TGTGCCAGCAGTTCCTCGCGGCAGCAGTTCTTC. Its translation: CASSSSRQQFF.

V gene TRBV11-2 combines with J gene TRBJ1-2; TRBD1 aligns across 7 bases. Per the germline V gene, CDR1 is SGHAT and CDR2 is FQNNGV. The junction had 4 bases not matched to a gene; V was cut back by 3 bases and J by 3 bases. CDR3 length: 14 residues. CDR3 loop: CASSFQGGDYGYTF. The CDR3 nucleotides are TGTGCCAGCAGCTTTCAGGGGGGAGACTATGGCTACACCTTC.

This clone was detected only once. The rearrangement uses TRBV5-4 and TRBJ2-3; TRBD2 matches at 12 bases. The CDR3 is 17 amino acids. Losses at the gene ends were 2 bases for V and 2 bases for J; bases not matched to a gene: 6. Germline V gene data show CDR1 as SGHNT and CDR2 as YYREEE (reference sequence). The CDR3 is CASSLTSGGFYTDTQYF. The CDR3 bases are TGTGCCAGCAGCTTAACTAGCGGGGGGTTTTACACAGATACGCAGTATTTT. The full variable domain, with the rest looked up from reference TRBV5-4 and TRBJ2-3, is ETGVTQSPTHLIKTRGQQVTLRCSSQSGHNTVSWYQQALGQGPQFIFQYYREEENGRGNFPPRFSGLQFPNYSSELNVNALELDDSALYLCASSLTSGGFYTDTQYFGPGTRLTVL.